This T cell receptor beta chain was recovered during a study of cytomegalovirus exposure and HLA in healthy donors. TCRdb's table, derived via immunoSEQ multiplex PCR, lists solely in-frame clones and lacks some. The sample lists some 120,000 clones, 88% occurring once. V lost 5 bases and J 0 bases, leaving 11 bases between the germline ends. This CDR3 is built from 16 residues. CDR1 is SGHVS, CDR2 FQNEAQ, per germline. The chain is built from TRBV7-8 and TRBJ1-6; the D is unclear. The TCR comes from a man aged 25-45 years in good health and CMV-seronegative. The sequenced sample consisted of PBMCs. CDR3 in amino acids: CASSPPPGSYNSPLHF. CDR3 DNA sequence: TGTGCCAGCAGCCCGCCCCCGGGCTCCTATAATTCACCCCTCCACTTT.